This is a list of T cell receptor beta chains from one sample in a study of cytotoxic CD8 clonotypes in ibrutinib-treated CLL. The method was immunoSEQ multiplex PCR; TCRdb's version includes in-frame clones alone and lacks a portion of them. The table includes some 14,000 clones, approximately 52% detected once. The input for sequencing was PBMCs, taken at an approximately 26-month disease-progression time point, from a patient treated with ibrutinib. These receptors were obtained from a human donor with chronic lymphocytic leukemia. CDR3s include the opening cysteine and the closing phenylalanine or tryptophan. Each record gives: V gene, D gene, J gene, CDR3 protein. The D gene is left open where the match is weak.

V gene: TRBV5-8; D gene: -; J gene: TRBJ1-2; CDR3 protein: CASNAEPSRPYTF
V gene: TRBV4-1; D gene: -; J gene: TRBJ1-5; CDR3 protein: CASSQEGGRGQPQHF
V gene: TRBV2; D gene: -; J gene: TRBJ1-1; CDR3 protein: CASSETTGRAFF
V gene: TRBV13; D gene: -; J gene: TRBJ1-2; CDR3 protein: CASSPVGTNYGYTF
V gene: TRBV5-6; D gene: -; J gene: TRBJ2-1; CDR3 protein: CASSAGHGSYNEQFF
V gene: TRBV11-2; D gene: TRBD2; J gene: TRBJ2-5; CDR3 protein: CASSLGTSGGRQTQYF
V gene: TRBV6-4; D gene: TRBD1; J gene: TRBJ2-2; CDR3 protein: CASRPDRDTGELFF
V gene: TRBV4-2; D gene: -; J gene: TRBJ2-1; CDR3 protein: CASSQGYAYEQFF
V gene: TRBV18; D gene: -; J gene: TRBJ1-2; CDR3 protein: CASSPHIYGYTF
V gene: TRBV14; D gene: -; J gene: TRBJ2-3; CDR3 protein: CASSQRTGVTDTQYF
V gene: TRBV18; D gene: TRBD1; J gene: TRBJ1-2; CDR3 protein: CASSPGQGGYTF
V gene: TRBV2; D gene: -; J gene: TRBJ2-7; CDR3 protein: CASTLTVSSYEQYF
V gene: TRBV19; D gene: -; J gene: TRBJ2-7; CDR3 protein: CASSINSGYEQYF
V gene: TRBV6-1; D gene: -; J gene: TRBJ1-5; CDR3 protein: CASSEIPRPSNQPQHF
V gene: TRBV5-4; D gene: TRBD1; J gene: TRBJ2-7; CDR3 protein: CASSLVGTGYEQYF
V gene: TRBV13; D gene: -; J gene: TRBJ2-7; CDR3 protein: CASSLGRPISGLSYEQYF
V gene: TRBV7-6; D gene: -; J gene: TRBJ1-1; CDR3 protein: CASSRTRSDNTEAFF
V gene: TRBV7-3; D gene: TRBD1; J gene: TRBJ2-1; CDR3 protein: CASSLAQGDYNEQFF
V gene: TRBV2; D gene: -; J gene: TRBJ1-5; CDR3 protein: CASSEESNQPQHF
V gene: TRBV7-9; D gene: TRBD1; J gene: TRBJ1-4; CDR3 protein: CASSFSGTGLYVEKLFF
V gene: TRBV5-1; D gene: TRBD1; J gene: TRBJ2-7; CDR3 protein: CASSAQGGPYEQYF
V gene: TRBV5-4; D gene: -; J gene: TRBJ2-1; CDR3 protein: CASTSEGNEQFF
V gene: TRBV19; D gene: -; J gene: TRBJ2-6; CDR3 protein: CASKTTGNSGANVLTF
V gene: TRBV20-1; D gene: -; J gene: TRBJ1-2; CDR3 protein: CSAAGRDYTF
V gene: TRBV6-6; D gene: -; J gene: TRBJ1-4; CDR3 protein: CASSPGYEKLFF
V gene: TRBV5-1; D gene: -; J gene: TRBJ1-6; CDR3 protein: CATRAGLGSPLHF
V gene: TRBV29-1; D gene: -; J gene: TRBJ2-3; CDR3 protein: CSVGTASTDTQYF
V gene: TRBV27; D gene: -; J gene: TRBJ1-4; CDR3 protein: CASRRGTGRPTNEKLFF
V gene: TRBV7-6; D gene: -; J gene: TRBJ2-3; CDR3 protein: CASSPQPASTDTQYF
V gene: TRBV29-1; D gene: -; J gene: TRBJ2-5; CDR3 protein: CSVDPAIRGAETQYF
V gene: TRBV27; D gene: -; J gene: TRBJ1-4; CDR3 protein: CASSLSGEKLFF
V gene: TRBV28; D gene: TRBD1; J gene: TRBJ2-2; CDR3 protein: CASSPGGAGTGELFF
V gene: TRBV7-9; D gene: -; J gene: TRBJ2-7; CDR3 protein: CASIVLAGGEQYF
V gene: TRBV5-1; D gene: -; J gene: TRBJ1-1; CDR3 protein: CASSLEAGPTTEAFF
V gene: TRBV5-1; D gene: -; J gene: TRBJ1-1; CDR3 protein: CASSDLRQMNTEAFF
V gene: TRBV27; D gene: -; J gene: TRBJ1-5; CDR3 protein: CASSLGASNQPQHF
V gene: TRBV7-9; D gene: -; J gene: TRBJ2-3; CDR3 protein: CASSLSSYTQYF
V gene: TRBV7-9; D gene: TRBD1; J gene: TRBJ1-1; CDR3 protein: CASSRTGAEAFF
V gene: TRBV19; D gene: -; J gene: TRBJ1-2; CDR3 protein: CASSGQLTYGYYGYTF
V gene: TRBV5-6; D gene: -; J gene: TRBJ1-2; CDR3 protein: CASSLAAIPRYTF
V gene: TRBV15; D gene: -; J gene: TRBJ2-7; CDR3 protein: CATSTPDTYYEQYF
V gene: TRBV11-2; D gene: -; J gene: TRBJ1-2; CDR3 protein: CASSLDLGAGYTF
V gene: TRBV7-9; D gene: -; J gene: TRBJ1-2; CDR3 protein: CASSLVGVSRGGYTF